The rows below give T cell receptor beta chains drawn from one sample of a study of T-cell memory formation after mild COVID-19. Via MiXCR, TCRdb re-called the 5' RACE reads, giving one row per CDR3 protein. Of around 99,000 distinct CDR3 sequences in the sample, around 15% are singletons; the top ten hold around two fifths. The sequenced material came from PBMCs or a T cell subset sorted from them (not recorded which). These receptors originate from a man between 18 and 35 years old who had mild COVID-19 (a few samples of this study predate the infection). Cell type and time point are not known. The CDR3 runs from the conserved cysteine through the conserved F or W. Fields, in order: clone size, V gene, D gene, J gene, CDR3 length, CDR3 DNA, CDR3 protein. The D gene is left open where the match is weak. Clone size is not always given. Where it is, it says once, few, many or a class for expanded clones.

>few|TRBV9|.|TRBJ1-1|15
TGTGCCAGCAGCGTAGTTCCGGATGGCAACACTGAAGCTTTCTTT
CASSVVPDGNTEAFF
>.|TRBV4-3|.|TRBJ2-1|14
TGCGCCAGCAGCCAAGATCGGACCCCCAATGAGCAGTTCTTC
CASSQDRTPNEQFF
>few|TRBV24-1|.|TRBJ2-1|16
TGTGCCACCAGTGATTTGAACGGCTTCTCCTACAATGAGCAGTTCTTC
CATSDLNGFSYNEQFF
>.|TRBV27|.|TRBJ2-1|15
TGTGCCAGCAGTTTTGTCGGGGACTCCTACAATGAGCAGTTCTTC
CASSFVGDSYNEQFF
>many|TRBV27|.|TRBJ1-1|13
TGTGCCAGCTGCACTCCGGGGGGAACTGAAGCTTTCTTT
CASCTPGGTEAFF
>few|TRBV25-1|.|TRBJ2-2|11
TGTGCCACCTCAGGGACCGGGGAGCTGTTTTTT
CATSGTGELFF
>.|TRBV10-3|.|TRBJ2-5|14
TGTGCCATCAGTGACTTTTCGGTTGGAGAGACCCAGTACTTC
CAISDFSVGETQYF
>many|TRBV12-3/TRBV12-4|.|TRBJ1-2|12
TGTGCCAGCAGTTTAAGTTGGTATGGCTACACCTTC
CASSLSWYGYTF
>.|TRBV6-6|TRBD2|TRBJ2-5|15
TGTGCCAGCACCCTGAGCGGGGTCGGGGTGGAGACCCAGTACTTC
CASTLSGVGVETQYF
>many|TRBV29-1|.|TRBJ2-2|13
TGCAGCGGGACGGACAGTAACACCGGGGAGCTGTTTTTT
CSGTDSNTGELFF
>few|TRBV4-1|.|TRBJ2-5|14
TGCGCCAGCAGCCAAGTTCACCTGAAAGAGACCCAGTACTTC
CASSQVHLKETQYF
>few|TRBV12-3/TRBV12-4|.|TRBJ2-5|17
TGTGCCAGCAGCCTAGGGGGGGGCCTTTCGATTCAAGAGACCCAGTACTTC
CASSLGGGLSIQETQYF
>many|TRBV7-9|.|TRBJ2-3|16
TGTGCCAGCACCCCGGGACTGACACCATTCACAGATACGCAGTATTTT
CASTPGLTPFTDTQYF
>.|TRBV5-5|.|TRBJ2-5|17
TGTGCCAGCAACCCCTTCGAGGGCGCGGTACGGCAAGAGACCCAGTACTTC
CASNPFEGAVRQETQYF
>few|TRBV6-6|TRBD1|TRBJ1-1|13
TGTGCCAGCCAGACAGGGTCCAACACTGAAGCTTTCTTT
CASQTGSNTEAFF
>few|TRBV20-1|TRBD1|TRBJ2-7|13
TGCAGTGCTAGAGATTCAGGGGGCTACGAGCAGTACTTC
CSARDSGGYEQYF
>many|TRBV20-1|TRBD2|TRBJ2-1|15
TGCAGTGCTAGTCTTCGCGGGGGCTCCTACAATGAGCAGTTCTTC
CSASLRGGSYNEQFF
>.|TRBV4-1|TRBD1|TRBJ1-1|15
TGCGCCAGCAGCCAATTCCGGGACAGGGGCGCTGAAGCTTTCTTT
CASSQFRDRGAEAFF
>many|TRBV7-2|.|TRBJ2-4|16
TGTGCCAGCAGCTTAGCGTCACAGGAGGCCAAAAACATTCAGTACTTC
CASSLASQEAKNIQYF
>many|TRBV6-4|TRBD2|TRBJ2-3|15
TGTGCCAGCAGTGTACTAGCGGGGGGTGGAGATACGCAGTATTTT
CASSVLAGGGDTQYF
>.|TRBV4-1|.|TRBJ2-2|14
TGCGCCAGCAGCCACGACACTTTAGCCGGGGAGCTGTTTTTT
CASSHDTLAGELFF
>.|TRBV7-2|TRBD2|TRBJ2-5|17
TGTGCCAGCAGCATCCCCCGACTAGCGGGGGGCCAAGAGACCCAGTACTTC
CASSIPRLAGGQETQYF
>.|TRBV7-2|.|TRBJ1-5|15
TGTGCCAGCAGCTTATCGGAGGTGGGGTACCAGCCCCAGCATTTT
CASSLSEVGYQPQHF
>.|TRBV6-2/TRBV6-3|.|TRBJ2-5|16
TGTGCCAGCAGTTATCTAGGGGTTACAGCCGAAGAGACCCAGTACTTC
CASSYLGVTAEETQYF
>.|TRBV18|TRBD1|TRBJ2-3|15
TGTGCCAGCTCACCGGGGGACAGTAATTTAGATACGCAGTATTTT
CASSPGDSNLDTQYF
>once|TRBV9|.|TRBJ2-4|13
TGTGCCAGCAGCTCTGGGCCTACCCACATTCAGTACTTC
CASSSGPTHIQYF
>many|TRBV4-3|TRBD2|TRBJ2-3|17
TGCGCCAGCAGCCAAGATATAGGTAGCGGGGTTTCAGATACGCAGTATTTT
CASSQDIGSGVSDTQYF
>.|TRBV6-5|TRBD1|TRBJ1-5|14
TGTGCCAGCAGTTATGGACAGGGCAGTCAGCCCCAGCATTTT
CASSYGQGSQPQHF
>few|TRBV4-1|TRBD1|TRBJ1-5|16
TGCGCCAGCAGCCTGATCTGGGACAGCAGCAATCAGCCCCAGCATTTT
CASSLIWDSSNQPQHF
>.|TRBV29-1|.|TRBJ1-1|12
TGCAGCGCCGAGGACAGGAACACTGAAGCTTTCTTT
CSAEDRNTEAFF
>.|TRBV4-2|.|TRBJ2-7|15
TGTGCCAGCAGCCAAGAGACAGGTTCCGACTACGAGCAGTACTTC
CASSQETGSDYEQYF
>few|TRBV29-1|.|TRBJ2-6|17
TGCAGCGTTGAGGCGAGGCAGTCGGACTCTGGGGCCAACGTCCTGACTTTC
CSVEARQSDSGANVLTF
>few|TRBV12-3/TRBV12-4|TRBD1|TRBJ2-2|15
TGTGCCAGCAGGTGGACAGGGGGCAACACCGGGGAGCTGTTTTTT
CASRWTGGNTGELFF
>.|TRBV15|.|TRBJ2-5|12
TGTGCCACCAGCACTAGAGGAGAGACCCAGTACTTC
CATSTRGETQYF
>.|TRBV12-3/TRBV12-4|.|TRBJ2-7|13
TGTGCCAGCACCCTAACCGGGGGCGGCGAGCAGTACTTC
CASTLTGGGEQYF
>few|TRBV7-9|TRBD1|TRBJ1-1|14
TGTGCCAGCAGACAGGGGATCGGGGACACTGAAGCTTTCTTT
CASRQGIGDTEAFF
>many|TRBV5-6|.|TRBJ1-2|13
TGTGCCAGCAGCTCAGGACAGTACTATGGCTACACCTTC
CASSSGQYYGYTF